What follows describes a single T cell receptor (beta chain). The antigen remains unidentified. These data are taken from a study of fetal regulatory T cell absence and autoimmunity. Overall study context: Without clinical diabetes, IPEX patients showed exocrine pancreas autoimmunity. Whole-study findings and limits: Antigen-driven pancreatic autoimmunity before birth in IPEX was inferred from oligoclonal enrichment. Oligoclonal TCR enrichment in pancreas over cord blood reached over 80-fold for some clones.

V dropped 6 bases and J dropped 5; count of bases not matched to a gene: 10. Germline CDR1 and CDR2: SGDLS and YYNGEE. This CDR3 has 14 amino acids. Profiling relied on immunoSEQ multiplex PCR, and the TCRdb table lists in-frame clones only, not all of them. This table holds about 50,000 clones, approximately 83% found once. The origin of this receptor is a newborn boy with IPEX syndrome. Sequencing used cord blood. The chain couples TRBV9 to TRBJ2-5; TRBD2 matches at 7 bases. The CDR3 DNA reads TGTGCCAGCACCCCAAGCGGGGTGGGGGAGACCCAGTACTTC. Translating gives CASTPSGVGETQYF.